These T cell receptor beta chains were read from a single sample in a study of human T cells and chemical hapten exposure. TCRdb independently ran MiXCR on the RACE reads; one entry per CDR3 protein. The table has tens of thousands of distinct CDR3 sequences, over 3.5% seen once; the top ten hold 1.5% to 2%. The material sequenced was whole blood. The origin of the receptors is a female donor in good health. Some clones in this sample may be carry-over from other donors' samples. The CDR3 runs from the conserved cysteine through the conserved F or W. The order of the fields is D gene, J gene, clone size, V gene, CDR3 DNA, CDR3 protein. D genes are given only for firm matches. Clone size is given for some rows only: seen once, a few or many times, or a class if the clone is expanded.

TRBD2,TRBJ2-4,many,TRBV2,TGTGCCAGCAGAATACAAATAGCGGGGTTCAAAAACATTCAGTACTTC,CASRIQIAGFKNIQYF
TRBD2,TRBJ2-7,few,TRBV20-1,TGCAGTGCTAGAGAGGCTAGCGGGGGTGTCTACAAGCAGTACTTC,CSAREASGGVYKQYF
-,TRBJ1-1,many,TRBV5-1,TGCGCCAGCAGCTTGGTCCCAGGGTCGGAGGAAGCTTTCTTT,CASSLVPGSEEAFF
-,TRBJ1-2,-,TRBV5-4,TGTGCCAGCAGCTTGGAACATCGTTCAAGCTATGGCTACACCTTC,CASSLEHRSSYGYTF
-,TRBJ1-3,many,TRBV12-3/TRBV12-4,TGTGCCAGCAGCCCTGAGGCCTCTGGAAACACCATATATTTT,CASSPEASGNTIYF
TRBD2,TRBJ2-7,many,TRBV6-2/TRBV6-3,TGTGCCAGCAGGGCTCCCCTGCGGGGGGACTACGAGCAGTACTTC,CASRAPLRGDYEQYF
-,TRBJ1-5,many,TRBV20-1,TGCAGTGCTAGAGAGTCTGTTGGGGGCGTACTAAGCAATCAGCCCCAGCATTTT,CSARESVGGVLSNQPQHF
TRBD1,TRBJ1-1,-,TRBV29-1,TGCAGCGTTGAAGAGACAGGGTACGACACTGAAGCTTTCTTT,CSVEETGYDTEAFF
-,TRBJ1-4,-,TRBV5-6,TGTGCCAGCAGCTCTAGAGGCTGGGGGGAGGAAAAACTGTTTTTT,CASSSRGWGEEKLFF
-,TRBJ2-7,many,TRBV14,TGTGCCAGCAGCCAAGTTCGGGGGTCCTACGAGCAGTACTTC,CASSQVRGSYEQYF
-,TRBJ1-6,few,TRBV4-3,TGCGCCAGCAGCCAAGATATCAGGAATTCACCCCTCCACTTT,CASSQDIRNSPLHF
-,TRBJ1-6,many,TRBV10-3,TGTGCCATCAACCGCGGGGGGAAGAATAATTCACCCCTCCACTTT,CAINRGGKNNSPLHF
-,TRBJ2-5,many,TRBV12-3/TRBV12-4,TGTGCCAGCAGTTCCGGGACCTTAGGATCAGAGACCCAGTACTTC,CASSSGTLGSETQYF
-,TRBJ1-3,many,TRBV5-4,TGTGCCAGCAGCTTGGAAGGGAGAACCATATATTTT,CASSLEGRTIYF
TRBD1,TRBJ1-2,many,TRBV6-5,TGTGCCAGCAGTTGGACAGGGGGCTCTGGCTACACCTTC,CASSWTGGSGYTF
-,TRBJ2-5,-,TRBV5-1,TGCGCCAGCAGCTTGTACAGCGGGCTGCAAGAGACCCAGTACTTC,CASSLYSGLQETQYF
-,TRBJ2-1,-,TRBV2,TGTGCCAGCACAGTCCTCCCGGGGAATGAGCAGTTCTTC,CASTVLPGNEQFF
-,TRBJ1-6,many,TRBV29-1,TGCAGCGTTGAAGATGCGTCCGGGGCCCTCCACTTT,CSVEDASGALHF
-,TRBJ2-1,many,TRBV6-2/TRBV6-3,TGTGCCAGCAGCTCCGATGGAAGCTCCTACAATGAGCAGTTCTTC,CASSSDGSSYNEQFF
-,TRBJ2-2,many,TRBV5-1,TGCGCCAGCAGCTTGTCTCCAGGAACGAACACCGGGGAGCTGTTTTTT,CASSLSPGTNTGELFF
TRBD2,TRBJ2-1,-,TRBV20-1,TGCAGTGCTAGAGATCTAGAGGGAGGGGTGATTGAGCAGTTCTTC,CSARDLEGGVIEQFF
-,TRBJ2-7,few,TRBV7-9,TGTGCCAGCAGCCCAAAAGGACAGTACGAGCAGTACTTC,CASSPKGQYEQYF
-,TRBJ1-1,few,TRBV29-1,TGCAGCGTTGAAACAGGGATGAACACTGAAGCTTTCTTT,CSVETGMNTEAFF
-,TRBJ1-1,many,TRBV7-8,TGTGCCAGCAGCTTAGCGGAGGGTCACACTGAAGCTTTCTTT,CASSLAEGHTEAFF
-,TRBJ1-1,many,TRBV12-3/TRBV12-4,TGTGCCAGCACTACCGGGTTCACTGAAGCTTTCTTT,CASTTGFTEAFF
-,TRBJ1-5,many,TRBV10-2,TGCGCCAGCAGTGAATACAGTTATCAGCCCCAGCATTTT,CASSEYSYQPQHF
-,TRBJ1-4,many,TRBV7-9,TGTGCCAGCAGCTTAGGCAGGGGAGGCGAAAAACTGTTTTTT,CASSLGRGGEKLFF
-,TRBJ2-5,-,TRBV7-9,TGTGCCAGCTCACGGGAGCTGGGGAGACAAGAGACCCAGTACTTC,CASSRELGRQETQYF
-,TRBJ1-1,few,TRBV6-6,TGTGCCAGCAGGTATAACACTGAAGCTTTCTTT,CASRYNTEAFF
-,TRBJ1-1,many,TRBV20-1,TGCAGTGCTAGAGATCTTGGGCTTGAAGCTTTCTTT,CSARDLGLEAFF
-,TRBJ2-6,many,TRBV20-1,TGCAGTGCTAGCCCCCCTGGGGCCAACGTCCTGACTTTC,CSASPPGANVLTF
-,TRBJ1-6,few,TRBV7-9,TGTGCCAGCAGCTTAGATCTCTCCTATAATTCACCCCTCCACTTT,CASSLDLSYNSPLHF
-,TRBJ2-2,-,TRBV14,TGTGCCAGCAGCCAATGGCGGACCGGGGAGCTGTTTTTT,CASSQWRTGELFF
TRBD1,TRBJ1-1,many,TRBV9,TGTGCCAGCAGCCCGTGGACAGGGCAGAACACTGAAGCTTTCTTT,CASSPWTGQNTEAFF
TRBD1,TRBJ1-2,many,TRBV6-1,TGTGCCAGCAGTGAATGGGACAGGGGTTATGGCTACACCTTC,CASSEWDRGYGYTF
TRBD1,TRBJ2-1,many,TRBV5-4,TGTGCCAGCAGCAATCACTTCTTAAACAGGGGTCAGCAGTTCTTC,CASSNHFLNRGQQFF
-,TRBJ2-3,many,TRBV4-2,TGTGCCAGCAGCCAAGTGGACGGGTCCCACACAGATACGCAGTATTTT,CASSQVDGSHTDTQYF
-,TRBJ1-5,many,TRBV12-5,TGTGCTAGTGGTCTTCGCCCGAATGACAGGCCCAATCAGCCCCAGCATTTT,CASGLRPNDRPNQPQHF
-,TRBJ2-1,many,TRBV7-8,TGTGCCAGCAACCCGGCAGGGTACAATGAGCAGTTCTTC,CASNPAGYNEQFF
-,TRBJ2-1,many,TRBV29-1,TGCAGCGCCACTTTAACATCTGCCTACAATGAGCAGTTCTTC,CSATLTSAYNEQFF
-,TRBJ1-2,many,TRBV11-1,TGTGCCAGCAGCCGTAACAGGGATCCTAACTATGGCTACACCTTC,CASSRNRDPNYGYTF
-,TRBJ1-5,-,TRBV3-1,TGTGCCAGCAGCCAGCTACCGTTAGGGTCCGGGCAGCCCCAGCATTTT,CASSQLPLGSGQPQHF
TRBD1,TRBJ2-5,many,TRBV12-3/TRBV12-4,TGTGCCAGCAGTTTTTCAACAGGGGTCGGAGAGACCCAGTACTTC,CASSFSTGVGETQYF
-,TRBJ1-3,many,TRBV2,TGTGCCAGCAGTGCCACTGGAAACACCATATATTTT,CASSATGNTIYF
-,TRBJ2-3,many,TRBV2,TGTGCCAGCAGCGAATACACAGATACGCAGTATTTT,CASSEYTDTQYF
-,TRBJ2-1,many,TRBV5-5,TGTGCCAGCAGCCCCGGGATGGCGATTTACAATGAGCAGTTCTTC,CASSPGMAIYNEQFF
-,TRBJ2-5,many,TRBV14,TGTGCCAGCAGCCCCATACACGGGGAAGAGACCCAGTACTTC,CASSPIHGEETQYF
-,TRBJ1-6,many,TRBV14,TGTGCCAGCAGCCAAGATCTCGGTGTCTCCCTCCACTTT,CASSQDLGVSLHF